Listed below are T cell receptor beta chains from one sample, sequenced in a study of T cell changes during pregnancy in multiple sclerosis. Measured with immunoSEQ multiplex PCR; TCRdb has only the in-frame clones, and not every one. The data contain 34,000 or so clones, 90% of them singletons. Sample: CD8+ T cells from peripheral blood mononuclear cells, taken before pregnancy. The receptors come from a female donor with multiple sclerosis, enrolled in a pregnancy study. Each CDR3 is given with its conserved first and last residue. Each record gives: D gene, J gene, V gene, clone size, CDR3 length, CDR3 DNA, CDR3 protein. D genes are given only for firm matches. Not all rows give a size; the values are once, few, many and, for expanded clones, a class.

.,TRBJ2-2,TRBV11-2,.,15,TGTGCCAGCAGCTCCCTCCTGACTAGGCCCGGGGAGCTGTTTTTT,CASSSLLTRPGELFF
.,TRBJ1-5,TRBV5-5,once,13,TGTGCCAGCAGCTTGTGGCGGGGACAGCCCCAGCATTTT,CASSLWRGQPQHF
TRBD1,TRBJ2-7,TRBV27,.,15,TGTGCCAGCAGCCCGGACAGGGAAAGGAGCTACGAGCAGTACTTC,CASSPDRERSYEQYF
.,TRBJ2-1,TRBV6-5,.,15,TGTGCCAGCAGCTACGGGACTCCTACCTACAATGAGCAGTTCTTC,CASSYGTPTYNEQFF
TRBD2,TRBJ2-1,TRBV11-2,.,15,TGTGCCAGCAGCTTAGCGGCGGGAGGGTACAATGAGCAGTTCTTC,CASSLAAGGYNEQFF
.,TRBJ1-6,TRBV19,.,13,TGTGCCAGTAGTCCCGGTTCTTCTTCACCCCTCCACTTT,CASSPGSSSPLHF
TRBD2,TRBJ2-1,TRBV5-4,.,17,TGTGCCAGCAGCTTGGGGACTAGCGGGGGGGGAAACAATGAGCAGTTCTTC,CASSLGTSGGGNNEQFF
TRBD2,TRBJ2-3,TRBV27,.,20,TGTGCCAGCAGTTTATCGGCCGGGACTAGACCTATTACTAGCACAGATACGCAGTATTTT,CASSLSAGTRPITSTDTQYF
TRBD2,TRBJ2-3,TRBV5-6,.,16,TGTGCCAGCAGCTGGGCTAGCGGGGGGGCCCGGGATACGCAGTATTTT,CASSWASGGARDTQYF
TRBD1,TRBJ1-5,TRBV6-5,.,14,TGTGCCAGCAGCCCCAGGGGGCTGAGTCAGCCCCAGCATTTT,CASSPRGLSQPQHF
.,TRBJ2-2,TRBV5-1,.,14,TGCGCCAGCAGCTTGAGACAGAACACCGGGGAGCTGTTTTTT,CASSLRQNTGELFF
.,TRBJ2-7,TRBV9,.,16,TGTGCCAGCAGCCAAGAACCTGACAGGCCACACTACGAGCAGTACTTC,CASSQEPDRPHYEQYF
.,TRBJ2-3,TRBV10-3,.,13,TGTGCCATCAGTGGGCTCATCACAGATACGCAGTATTTT,CAISGLITDTQYF
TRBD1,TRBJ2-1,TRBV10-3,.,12,TGTGCCATCTTGGACAGGGCGAATGAGCAGTTCTTC,CAILDRANEQFF
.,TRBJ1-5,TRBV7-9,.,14,TGTGCCAGCAGCTTAGCAGGACACAATCAGCCCCAGCATTTT,CASSLAGHNQPQHF
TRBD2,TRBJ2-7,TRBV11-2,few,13,TGTGCCAGCAGCCTCTTAGCGGGCCACGAGCAGTACTTC,CASSLLAGHEQYF